This is a list of T cell receptor beta chains from one sample in a study of T-cell reconstitution after alpha-beta-depleted transplantation in children. One entry per CDR3 protein, called by TCRdb with MiXCR from the PCR reads. The sample yields approximately 650,000 distinct CDR3 sequences, 10% to 15% seen once. The sequencing used PBMCs, collected before TCRalphabeta/CD19-depleted stem cell transplant. These receptors were collected from a girl aged 2 to 10 with congenital amegakaryocytic thrombocytopenia, due to receive a stem cell transplant. The CDR3 runs from the conserved cysteine through the conserved F or W.

V: TRBV20-1; J: TRBJ2-1; CDR3: CCARVGGRAYNEQFF
V: TRBV12-3/TRBV12-4; J: TRBJ2-4; CDR3: CASSFLRESKNIQYF
V: TRBV20-1; J: TRBJ2-1; CDR3: CSASFPRSYNEQFF
V: TRBV15; J: TRBJ2-3; CDR3: CATSRSPGASYGTDTQYF
V: TRBV6-5; J: TRBJ1-3; CDR3: CASSYSETGNTIYF
V: TRBV20-1; J: TRBJ2-3; CDR3: CSARLEYLTDTQYF
V: TRBV7-9; J: TRBJ2-5; CDR3: CAWGTIQETQYF
V: TRBV10-3; J: TRBJ2-1; CDR3: CAISESIASGNIGEQFF
V: TRBV28; J: TRBJ2-7; CDR3: CASSFGGSRNEQYF
V: TRBV5-6; J: TRBJ1-2; CDR3: CASRRESYGYTF
V: TRBV5-1; J: TRBJ1-6; CDR3: CASSLGQGDNSPLHF
V: TRBV29-1; J: TRBJ2-3; CDR3: CSVAGTGSTDTQYF
V: TRBV27; J: TRBJ2-1; CDR3: CASKISGLYLNEQFF
V: TRBV28; J: TRBJ2-3; CDR3: CASGLGYTSATEDTQYF
V: TRBV29-1; J: TRBJ2-7; CDR3: CSVEDPSGRPYEQYF
V: TRBV12-2; J: TRBJ2-2; CDR3: CASRPSQGGGTTSTGELFF
V: TRBV11-2; J: TRBJ2-1; CDR3: CASSPGELAVARINEQFF
V: TRBV6-5; J: TRBJ1-5; CDR3: CASSYAGEGRYQPQHF
V: TRBV10-2; J: TRBJ2-2; CDR3: CASSAGAASTTGELFF
V: TRBV18; J: TRBJ2-7; CDR3: CASSPNGGGRSYEQYF
V: TRBV10-3; J: TRBJ2-7; CDR3: CAISEFLDGVTSGRLYEQYF
V: TRBV7-9; J: TRBJ2-7; CDR3: CASTNYREPSYEQYF
V: TRBV12-3/TRBV12-4; J: TRBJ2-1; CDR3: CASQANNEQFF
V: TRBV10-3; J: TRBJ2-5; CDR3: CAISESNWGAKETQYF
V: TRBV20-1; J: TRBJ2-5; CDR3: CSARDPYSGRAQETQYF
V: TRBV10-1; J: TRBJ2-1; CDR3: CASSEYQDEQFF
V: TRBV11-2; J: TRBJ1-6; CDR3: CASSLESTGNSPLHF
V: TRBV10-3; J: TRBJ2-3; CDR3: CAIGTSDTQYF
V: TRBV10-3; J: TRBJ2-3; CDR3: CAITASEGDTQYF
V: TRBV30; J: TRBJ1-1; CDR3: CAWGKSGTEAFF
V: TRBV12-3/TRBV12-4; J: TRBJ1-1; CDR3: CASTLGGTEAFF
V: TRBV7-9; J: TRBJ1-4; CDR3: CASSQNEKLFF
V: TRBV29-1; J: TRBJ2-7; CDR3: CSVGDSSRSYEQYF
V: TRBV27; J: TRBJ2-5; CDR3: CASSLSGGGQETQYF
V: TRBV5-1; J: TRBJ1-2; CDR3: CASSFSNPIYGYTF
V: TRBV20-1; J: TRBJ2-1; CDR3: CSAARDSYNEQFF
V: TRBV5-1; J: TRBJ1-6; CDR3: CASSFSQGASNSPLHF
V: TRBV28; J: TRBJ2-3; CDR3: CASSLGVAGGTDTQYF
V: TRBV6-1; J: TRBJ2-5; CDR3: CASTAGGVKKTQYF
V: TRBV12-5; J: TRBJ2-2; CDR3: CAITVPPGELFF